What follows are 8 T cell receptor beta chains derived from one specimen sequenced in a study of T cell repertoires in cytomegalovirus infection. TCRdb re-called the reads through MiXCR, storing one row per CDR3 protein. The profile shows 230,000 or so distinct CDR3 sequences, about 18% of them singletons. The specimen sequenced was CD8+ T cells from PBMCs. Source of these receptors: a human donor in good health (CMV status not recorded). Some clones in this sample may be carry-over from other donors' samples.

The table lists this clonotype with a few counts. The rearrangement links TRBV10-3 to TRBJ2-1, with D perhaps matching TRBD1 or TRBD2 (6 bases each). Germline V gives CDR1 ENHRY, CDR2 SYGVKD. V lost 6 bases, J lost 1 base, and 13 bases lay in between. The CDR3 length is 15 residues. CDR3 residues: CAIRDYRVSYNEQFF. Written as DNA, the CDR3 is TGTGCCATCAGGGACTACAGGGTATCCTACAATGAGCAGTTCTTC.

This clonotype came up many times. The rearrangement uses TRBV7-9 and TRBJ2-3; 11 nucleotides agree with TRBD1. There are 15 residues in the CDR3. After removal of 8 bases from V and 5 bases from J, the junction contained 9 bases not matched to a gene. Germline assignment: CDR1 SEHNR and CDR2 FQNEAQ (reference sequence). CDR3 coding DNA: TGTGCCAGCCATCCTCCGGGACAGGGGGTAGATACGCAGTATTTT. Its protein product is CASHPPGQGVDTQYF.

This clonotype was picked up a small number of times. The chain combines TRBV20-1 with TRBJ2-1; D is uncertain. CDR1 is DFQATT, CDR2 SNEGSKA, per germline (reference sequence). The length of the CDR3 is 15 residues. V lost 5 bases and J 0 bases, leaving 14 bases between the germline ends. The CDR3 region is CSAREAEYSYNEQFF. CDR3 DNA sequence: TGCAGTGCTCGCGAGGCGGAGTACTCCTACAATGAGCAGTTCTTC.

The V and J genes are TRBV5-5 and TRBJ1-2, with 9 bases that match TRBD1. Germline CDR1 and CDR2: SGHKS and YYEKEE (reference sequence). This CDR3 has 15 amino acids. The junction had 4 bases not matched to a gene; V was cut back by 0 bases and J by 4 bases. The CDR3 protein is CASSLEGQGPYGYTF. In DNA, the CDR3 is TGTGCCAGCAGCTTGGAGGGACAGGGACCCTATGGCTACACCTTC. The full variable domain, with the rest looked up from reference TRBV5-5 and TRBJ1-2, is DAGVTQSPTHLIKTRGQQVTLRCSPISGHKSVSWYQQVLGQGPQFIFQYYEKEERGRGNFPDRFSARQFPNYSSELNVNALLLGDSALYLCASSLEGQGPYGYTFGSGTRLTVV.

Here the CDR3 reads CASREGRIYGYTF. CDR3 DNA sequence: TGTGCCAGCAGAGAGGGACGTATCTATGGCTACACCTTC. This rearrangement joins TRBV6-5 to TRBJ1-2; D perhaps matches TRBD1 (5 bases). The germline V and J ends were trimmed by 6 bases and 4 bases, with 12 bases remaining between them. The CDR3 loop spans 13 amino acids. Germline values: CDR1 MNHEY, CDR2 SVGAGI.

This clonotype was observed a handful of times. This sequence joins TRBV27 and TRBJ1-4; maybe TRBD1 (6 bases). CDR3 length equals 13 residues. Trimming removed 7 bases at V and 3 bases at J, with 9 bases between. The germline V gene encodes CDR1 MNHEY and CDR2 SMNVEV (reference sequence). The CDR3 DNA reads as TGTGCCAGCACGGGGGGCTCTAATGAAAAACTGTTTTTT. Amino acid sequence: CASTGGSNEKLFF.

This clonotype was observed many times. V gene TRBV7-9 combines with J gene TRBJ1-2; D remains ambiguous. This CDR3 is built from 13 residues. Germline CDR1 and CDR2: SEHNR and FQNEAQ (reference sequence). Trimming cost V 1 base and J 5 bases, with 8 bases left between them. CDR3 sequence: CASSLGRSYGYTF. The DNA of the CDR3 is TGTGCCAGCAGCTTAGGACGGTCATATGGCTACACCTTC.

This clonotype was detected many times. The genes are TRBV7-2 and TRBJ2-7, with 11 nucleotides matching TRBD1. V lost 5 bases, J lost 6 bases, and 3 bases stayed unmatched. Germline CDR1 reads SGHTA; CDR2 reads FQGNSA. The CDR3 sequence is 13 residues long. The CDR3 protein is CASSPGTGGEQYF. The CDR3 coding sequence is TGTGCCAGCAGCCCCGGGACAGGGGGCGAGCAGTACTTC.